The 27 T cell receptor beta chains in this list originate from one sample, sequenced in a study of blood T cell repertoires in COVID-19. Assay used: immunoSEQ multiplex PCR; TCRdb lists only in-frame clones, some missing. The sample has about 180,000 clones, around nine tenths seen once. Input material: peripheral blood. The origin of the receptors is a man aged 45 to 65 with acute or convalescent COVID-19.

This chain joins TRBV28 and TRBJ2-7, with D tentatively TRBD1 (5 bases). Per the germline V gene, CDR1 is MDHEN and CDR2 is SYDVKM. The CDR3 totals 14 residues. Trimming removed 6 bases at V and 4 bases at J, with 16 bases between. The CDR3 DNA reads as TGTGCCAGCAGCCACCACCAGCAGGGTTACGAGCAGTACGTC. Encoded protein: CASSHHQQGYEQYV.

The V gene is TRBV28, the J gene TRBJ1-2; D call uncertain. V was cut by 3 bases and J by 7 bases, with 9 bases left in between. Germline V lookup: CDR1 MDHEN, CDR2 SYDVKM. The CDR3 spans 12 residues. The CDR3 sequence: CASSLGRIGYTF. CDR3 coding DNA: TGTGCCAGCAGTTTGGGCAGGATTGGCTACACCTTC.

The rearrangement joins TRBV3-1 (or the pseudogene TRBV3-2) to TRBJ2-2; D possibly corresponds to TRBD1 (5 bases). The germline V and J ends were trimmed by 0 bases and 1 base, with 6 bases remaining between them. The CDR3 is 15 amino acids. Germline CDR1 and CDR2: LGHDT and YNNKEL (reference sequence). The DNA of the CDR3 is TGTGCCAGCAGCCAAGAAGACAGGAACACCGGGGAGCTGTTTTTT. Translation: CASSQEDRNTGELFF.

The chain couples TRBV28 to TRBJ1-5, with 11 bases lining up with TRBD1. This CDR3 has 16 amino acids. Germline trimming cut 6 bases from V and 7 bases from J; bases unmatched to any gene: 11. Germline V gene data show CDR1 as MDHEN and CDR2 as SYDVKM. The CDR3 DNA follows: TGTGCCAGCAGACCCCGGACAGGGGGCCGAAGCCAGCCCCAGCATTTT. This encodes CASRPRTGGRSQPQHF.

The chain links TRBV9 to TRBJ1-1; D gene ambiguous. The V end lost 4 bases, the J end lost 10 bases, and 14 bases lay between the germline ends. The CDR3 totals 12 residues. The V gene's germline CDR1 is SGDLS and CDR2 YYNGEE. The chain's CDR3 is CASSREGGRAFF. The CDR3 coding sequence is TGTGCCAGCAGCCGAGAAGGAGGGCGAGCTTTCTTT.

The rearrangement uses TRBV6-2 or TRBV6-3 and TRBJ2-7, with 8 bases aligning to TRBD1. V shed 0 bases, J shed 3 bases, and the junction held 1 base outside the gene matches. Germline CDR1 MNHEY, CDR2 SVGEGT. The CDR3 length is 14 residues. For the CDR3, the DNA is TGTGCCAGCAGTTACTCCGACAGGGGCTACGAGCAGTACGTC. Residues: CASSYSDRGYEQYV.

This clone was picked up a small number of times. The chain joins TRBV16 to TRBJ1-1; D is uncertain. The CDR3 sequence is 16 residues long. Germline V gives CDR1 KGHSY, CDR2 FQNENV. Trimming pared 6 bases from V and 4 bases from J, leaving 21 bases between. As DNA, the CDR3 is TGTGCCAGCAGACGTATTCCGGGTACACGAGGCACTGAAGCTTTCTTT. This codes for CASRRIPGTRGTEAFF.

The rearrangement joins TRBV14 to TRBJ1-1, with TRBD1 identical over 8 bases. The CDR3 is made up of 16 amino acids. Germline loops: CDR1 SGHDN, CDR2 FVKESK. Germline trimming cut 1 base from V and 4 bases from J; bases unmatched to any gene: 8. The CDR3 reads CASSQVQGARGTEAFF. In DNA, the CDR3 is TGTGCCAGCAGCCAAGTCCAGGGGGCGCGGGGCACTGAAGCTTTCTTT.

The V gene is TRBV21-1, the J gene TRBJ1-5; the D call in the table, TRBD1, was not verified against the DNA. TRBV21-1 is marked as a pseudogene. The CDR3 spans 13 residues. In nucleotides, the CDR3 is TGTGCCAGCAGCAAACCAGGTCGTCAGCCCCAGCATTTT. It codes for CASSKPGRQPQHF.

The gene calls are TRBV28 and TRBJ1-3; no clear D. Per the germline V gene, CDR1 is MDHEN and CDR2 is SYDVKM. The CDR3 contains 11 residues. V was cut by 6 bases and J by 3 bases, with 3 bases left in between. For the CDR3, the DNA is TGTGCCAGCAGCCTTGGAAACACCATATATTTT. Translated: CASSLGNTIYF.

The chain is built from TRBV4-3 and TRBJ2-2; 9 bases map to TRBD1. After removal of 1 base from V and 8 bases from J, the junction contained 5 bases not matched to a gene. This CDR3 region has 15 residues. Germline CDR1 is LGHNA and CDR2 is YSLEER. CDR3 residues: CASSQGDRVAGELFF. The DNA of the CDR3 is TGCGCCAGCAGCCAAGGGGACAGGGTTGCTGGGGAGCTGTTTTTT.

The chain has TRBV6-5 and TRBJ1-1; D gene unclear. V lost 4 bases to trimming and J lost 1 base, with 10 bases between them. Germline V gives CDR1 MNHEY, CDR2 SVGAGI. The CDR3 runs to 14 residues. The DNA of the CDR3 is TGTGCCAGCAGTTCAGGACTACCGAACACTGAAGCTTTCTTT. Protein sequence: CASSSGLPNTEAFF.

V usage is TRBV19 and J usage is TRBJ1-6, with D possibly matching TRBD1 (5 bases). This CDR3 spans 16 amino acids. Germline CDR1 reads LNHDA; CDR2 reads SQIVND (reference sequence). The V gene lost 3 bases and the J gene lost 6 bases, with 15 bases spanning the gap. CDR3 residues: CASSIGGDPTNSPLHF. The CDR3 bases are TGTGCCAGTAGTATCGGAGGGGATCCAACTAATTCACCCCTCCACTTT.

This chain connects TRBV3-1 (or the pseudogene TRBV3-2) to TRBJ2-5; D remains unclear. The CDR3 spans 14 residues. V was clipped by 2 bases and J by 5 bases, with 12 bases between them. CDR1 LGHDT and CDR2 YNNKEL come from the germline V gene (reference sequence). CDR3 loop: CASSQSASSETQYF. Here the CDR3 DNA reads TGTGCCAGCAGCCAATCTGCCAGTTCGGAGACCCAGTACTTC.

This chain uses TRBV19 with TRBJ1-1, with D maybe TRBD1 (6 bases). V was pared by 1 base and J by 4 bases, with 13 bases between. The germline CDR1 and CDR2 sequences are LNHDA and SQIVND (reference sequence). The CDR3 is 15 residues long. CDR3 sequence reads: CASSIGAGGGTEAFF. DNA for the CDR3: TGTGCCAGTAGTATAGGGGCTGGGGGCGGCACTGAAGCTTTCTTT.

The chain employs TRBV27 and TRBJ1-6, with no clear D. Per germline, CDR1 MNHEY and CDR2 SMNVEV (reference sequence). The CDR3 covers 13 residues. The V end lost 6 bases, the J end lost 9 bases, and 12 bases lay between the germline ends. DNA of the CDR3: TGTGCCAGCAGGACAATAGATGGTTCACCCCTCCACTTT. Translation gives CASRTIDGSPLHF.

The J gene is TRBJ1-5, the V gene TRBV4-2, with unresolved D. The length of the CDR3 is 15 residues. V shed 3 bases and J shed 6 bases, with 15 bases lying between them. Germline V gives CDR1 LGHNA, CDR2 YNFKEQ. The CDR3 loop is CASSQGWGVSQPQHF. Written as DNA, the CDR3 is TGTGCCAGCAGCCAGGGGTGGGGAGTGAGTCAGCCCCAGCATTTT.

The CDR3 nucleotides are TGCGCCAGCAGCCGAGGACTAGCGAAATACAATGAGCAGTTCTTC. It codes for CASSRGLAKYNEQFF. The J gene is TRBJ2-1, the V gene TRBV5-1; 9 bases match TRBD2. The CDR3 sequence is 15 residues long. V lost 4 bases, J lost 4 bases, and 6 bases stayed unmatched. CDR1 is SGHRS and CDR2 is YFSETQ in the germline V gene. The complete variable domain, with remaining parts taken from reference TRBV5-1 and TRBJ2-1, reads KAGVTQTPRYLIKTRGQQVTLSCSPISGHRSVSWYQQTPGQGLQFLFEYFSETQRNKGNFPGRFSGRQFSNSRSEMNVSTLELGDSALYLCASSRGLAKYNEQFFGPGTRLTVL.

The CDR3 is CASSVEGAADHQPQHF. The DNA for the CDR3 is TGTGCCAGCAGCGTAGAGGGGGCGGCAGATCATCAGCCCCAGCATTTT. The gene calls are TRBV9 and TRBJ1-5; TRBD1 aligns across 7 bases. The J segment lost 5 bases and the V segment lost 0 bases, leaving 8 bases of the junction unmatched. The CDR3 extends over 16 amino acids. CDR1 is SGDLS, CDR2 YYNGEE, per germline.

In DNA form, the CDR3 reads TGTGCCAGCAGTTACGGTGCGGACATGAACTATGGCTACACCTTC. It encodes CASSYGADMNYGYTF. The chain links TRBV6-5 to TRBJ1-2, with D perhaps TRBD1 (5 bases). The V gene lost 2 bases and the J gene lost 2 bases, with 12 bases spanning the gap. Germline V CDR1 and CDR2: MNHEY, SVGAGI. The CDR3 totals 15 residues.

The chain couples TRBV30 to TRBJ1-2; a possible D gene is TRBD1 (5 bases). The CDR3 sequence is 12 residues long. Trimming took 5 bases from V and 5 from J, leaving 12 bases between them. The germline V gene encodes CDR1 GTSNPN and CDR2 SVGIG (reference sequence). CDR3 loop: CAWGRQGYGYTF. CDR3 nucleotide sequence: TGTGCCTGGGGGCGGCAGGGATATGGCTACACCTTC.

This clone was counted between two and nine times. The chain links TRBV19 to TRBJ2-7; 11 bases are a match to TRBD1. CDR3 size: 15 residues. Germline assignment: CDR1 LNHDA and CDR2 SQIVND (reference sequence). V lost 5 bases, J lost 8 bases, and 11 bases stayed unmatched. The CDR3 nucleotides are TGTGCCAGTAGTCCAGCTGGGACAGGGGGTTACAAGCAGTACTTC. It yields the protein CASSPAGTGGYKQYF.

The V gene is TRBV5-5, the J gene TRBJ1-4; perhaps TRBD1 as D (5 bases). There are 19 residues in the CDR3. Trimming removed 0 bases at V and 3 bases at J, with 21 bases between. Germline V gene data show CDR1 as SGHKS and CDR2 as YYEKEE (reference sequence). For the CDR3, the DNA is TGTGCCAGCAGCTTGGAATTTTCAGTACAGGCCCGTCCTAATGAAAAACTGTTTTTT. It specifies CASSLEFSVQARPNEKLFF.

This sequence joins TRBV12-3 or TRBV12-4 and TRBJ2-1; tentatively, D is TRBD1 (6 bases). CDR3 size: 12 residues. Deletions cut 1 base from V and 15 bases from J, with 13 bases between. DNA of the CDR3: TGTGCCAGCAGTTTAGTTAGGGACATGCGGTTCTTC. Residues: CASSLVRDMRFF.

This clone was found once. The identical CDR3 is also encoded by other nucleotide sequences in the sample. The V gene is TRBV7-9, the J gene TRBJ1-5; no firm D call. Germline V gene sequence: CDR1 SEHNR, CDR2 FQNEAQ (reference sequence). Between the trimmed V and J ends, which lost 2 bases and 4 bases, there was a span of 3 bases. CDR3 length: 12 residues. The CDR3 loop is CASSLQNQPQHF. The CDR3 coding sequence is TGTGCCAGCAGCTTACAGAATCAGCCCCAGCATTTT.

This sequence joins TRBV7-8 and TRBJ1-1; 8 bases are shared with TRBD1. V lost 4 bases, J lost 5 bases, and 6 bases stayed unmatched. CDR1 SGHVS and CDR2 FQNEAQ come from the germline V gene. The CDR3 spans 14 residues. CDR3 protein: CASSSQGARTEAFF. CDR3 nucleotide sequence: TGTGCCAGCAGCTCCCAGGGGGCTCGTACTGAAGCTTTCTTT.

This chain joins TRBV15 and TRBJ2-1, with TRBD2 identical over 8 bases. V gave up 0 bases and J gave up 3 bases; unmatched junction bases: 4. The CDR3 sequence is 16 residues long. Germline V gives CDR1 LNHNV, CDR2 YYDKDF (reference sequence). The CDR3 DNA follows: TGTGCCACCAGCAGAGATCTAGCGGGCTACTACAATGAGCAGTTCTTC. It translates to CATSRDLAGYYNEQFF.